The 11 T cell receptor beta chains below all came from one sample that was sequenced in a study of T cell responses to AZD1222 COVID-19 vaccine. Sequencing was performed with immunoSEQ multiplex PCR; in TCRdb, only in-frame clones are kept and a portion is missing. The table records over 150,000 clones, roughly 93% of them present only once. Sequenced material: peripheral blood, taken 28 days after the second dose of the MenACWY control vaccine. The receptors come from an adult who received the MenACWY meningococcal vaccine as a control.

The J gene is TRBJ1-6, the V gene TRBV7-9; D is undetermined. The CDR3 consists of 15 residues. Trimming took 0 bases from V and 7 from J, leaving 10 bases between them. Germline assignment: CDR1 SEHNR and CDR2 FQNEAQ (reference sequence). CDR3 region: CASSLAPGSNSPLHF. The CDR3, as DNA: TGTGCCAGCAGCTTAGCTCCGGGATCCAATTCACCCCTCCACTTT.

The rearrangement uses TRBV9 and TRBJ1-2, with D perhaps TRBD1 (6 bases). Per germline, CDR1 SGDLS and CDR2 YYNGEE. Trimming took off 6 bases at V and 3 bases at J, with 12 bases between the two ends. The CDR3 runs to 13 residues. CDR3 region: CASNGRGDYGYTF. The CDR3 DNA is TGTGCCAGCAATGGCAGGGGTGACTATGGCTACACCTTC.

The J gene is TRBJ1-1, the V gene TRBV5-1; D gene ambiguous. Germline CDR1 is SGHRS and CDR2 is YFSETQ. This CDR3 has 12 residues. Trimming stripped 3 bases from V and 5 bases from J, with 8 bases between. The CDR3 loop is CASSSGGTEAFF. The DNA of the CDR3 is TGCGCCAGCAGCTCAGGCGGGACTGAAGCTTTCTTT.

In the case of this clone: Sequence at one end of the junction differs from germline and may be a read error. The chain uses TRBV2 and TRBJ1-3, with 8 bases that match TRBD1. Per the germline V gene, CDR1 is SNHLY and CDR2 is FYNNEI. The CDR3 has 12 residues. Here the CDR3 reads CASRETGVLPCF. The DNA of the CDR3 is TGTGCCAGCAGGGAGACAGGGGTACTACCATGTTTT.

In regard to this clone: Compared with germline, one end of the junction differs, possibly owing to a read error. CDR3 coding DNA: TGTGCTAGCAGCTCCGTTCGGGGGGGGATCAATGAGCAGTTCTTC. This encodes CASSSVRGGINEQFF. The genes are TRBV7-7 and TRBJ2-1; TRBD2 aligns across 8 bases. The CDR3 is made up of 15 amino acids. Germline CDR1 is SSHAT and CDR2 is FNYEAQ (reference sequence).

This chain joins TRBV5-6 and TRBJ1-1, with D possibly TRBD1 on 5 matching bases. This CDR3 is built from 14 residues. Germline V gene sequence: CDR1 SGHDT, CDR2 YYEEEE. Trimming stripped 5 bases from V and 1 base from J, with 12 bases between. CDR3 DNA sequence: TGTGCCAGCAGAGGGGTCGACCAGAACACTGAAGCTTTCTTT. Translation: CASRGVDQNTEAFF.

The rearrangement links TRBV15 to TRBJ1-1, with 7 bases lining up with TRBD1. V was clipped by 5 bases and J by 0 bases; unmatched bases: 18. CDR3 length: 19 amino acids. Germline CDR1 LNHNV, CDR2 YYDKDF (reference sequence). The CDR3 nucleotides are TGTGCCACCAGCCGAGGGCCCCAGGGGGGCGGGGGTATGAACACTGAAGCTTTCTTT. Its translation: CATSRGPQGGGGMNTEAFF.

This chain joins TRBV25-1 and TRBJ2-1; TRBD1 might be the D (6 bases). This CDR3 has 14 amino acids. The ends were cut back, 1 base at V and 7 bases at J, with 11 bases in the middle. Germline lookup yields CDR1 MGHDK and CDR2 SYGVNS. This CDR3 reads CASSEWRTDNEQFF. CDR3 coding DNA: TGTGCCAGCAGTGAATGGAGGACAGATAATGAGCAGTTCTTC.

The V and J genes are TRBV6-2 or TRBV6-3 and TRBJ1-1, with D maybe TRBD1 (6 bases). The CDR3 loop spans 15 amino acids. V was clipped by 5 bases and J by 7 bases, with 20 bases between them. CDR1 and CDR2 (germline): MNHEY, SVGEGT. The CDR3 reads CASSKTGRQGSEAFF. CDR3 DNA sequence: TGTGCCAGCAGTAAAACAGGGCGGCAGGGGAGTGAAGCTTTCTTT.

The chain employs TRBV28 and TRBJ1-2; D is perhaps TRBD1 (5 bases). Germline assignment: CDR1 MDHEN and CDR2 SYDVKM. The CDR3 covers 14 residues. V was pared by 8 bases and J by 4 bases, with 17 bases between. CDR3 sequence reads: CASGLGAKLYGYTF. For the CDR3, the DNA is TGTGCCAGCGGTCTTGGGGCAAAACTCTATGGCTACACCTTC.

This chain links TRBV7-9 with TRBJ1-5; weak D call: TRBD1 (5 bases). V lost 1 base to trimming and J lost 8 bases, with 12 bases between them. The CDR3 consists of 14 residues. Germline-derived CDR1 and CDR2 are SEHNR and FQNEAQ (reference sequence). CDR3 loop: CASSLGGTREPQHF. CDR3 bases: TGTGCCAGCAGCTTAGGGGGGACGAGGGAGCCCCAGCATTTT. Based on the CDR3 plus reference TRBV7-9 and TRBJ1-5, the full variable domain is DTGVSQNPRHKITKRGQNVTFRCDPISEHNRLYWYRQTLGQGPEFLTYFQNEAQLEKSRLLSDRFSAERPKGSFSTLEIQRTEQGDSAMYLCASSLGGTREPQHFGDGTRLSIL.